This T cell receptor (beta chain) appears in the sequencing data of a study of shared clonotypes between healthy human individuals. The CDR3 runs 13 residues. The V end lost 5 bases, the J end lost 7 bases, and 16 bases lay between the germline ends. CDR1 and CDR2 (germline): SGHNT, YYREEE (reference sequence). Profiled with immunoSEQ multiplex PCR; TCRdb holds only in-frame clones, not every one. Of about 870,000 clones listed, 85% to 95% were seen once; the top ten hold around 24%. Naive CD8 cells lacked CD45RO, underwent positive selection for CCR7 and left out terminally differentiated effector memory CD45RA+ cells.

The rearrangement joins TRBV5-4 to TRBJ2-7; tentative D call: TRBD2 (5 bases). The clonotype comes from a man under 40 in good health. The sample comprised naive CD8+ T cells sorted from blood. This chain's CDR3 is CASSTGLLREQYF. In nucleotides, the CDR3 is TGTGCCAGCAGTACGGGGTTACTACGTGAGCAGTACTTC. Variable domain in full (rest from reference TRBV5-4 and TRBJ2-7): ETGVTQSPTHLIKTRGQQVTLRCSSQSGHNTVSWYQQALGQGPQFIFQYYREEENGRGNFPPRFSGLQFPNYSSELNVNALELDDSALYLCASSTGLLREQYFGPGTRLTVT.